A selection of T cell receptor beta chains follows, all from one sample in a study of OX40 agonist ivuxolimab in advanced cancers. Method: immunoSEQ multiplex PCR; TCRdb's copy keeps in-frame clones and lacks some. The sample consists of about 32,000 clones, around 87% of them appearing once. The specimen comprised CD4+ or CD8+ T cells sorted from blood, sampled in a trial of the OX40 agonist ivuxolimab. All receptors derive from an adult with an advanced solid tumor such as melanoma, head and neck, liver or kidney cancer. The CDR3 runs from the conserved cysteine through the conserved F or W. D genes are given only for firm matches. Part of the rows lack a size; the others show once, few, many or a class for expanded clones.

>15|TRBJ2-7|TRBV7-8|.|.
TGTGCCAGCAGCTCCTACGGGGTAGACAACTACGAGCAGTACTTC
CASSSYGVDNYEQYF
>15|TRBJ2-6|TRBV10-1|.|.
TGCGCCAGCAGTCCTTACAGGACTGGGGCCAACGTCCTGACTTTC
CASSPYRTGANVLTF
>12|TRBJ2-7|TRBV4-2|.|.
TGTGCCAGCAGCCAAGGAGCTAACGAGCAGTACTTC
CASSQGANEQYF
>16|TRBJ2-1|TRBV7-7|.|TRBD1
TGTGCTAGCAGCTTATTACCGGGACAGGGGGCAAATGAGCAGTTCTTC
CASSLLPGQGANEQFF
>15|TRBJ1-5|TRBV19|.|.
TGTGCCAGTAGTAAGGTAGCAGGGAACAATCAGCCCCAGCATTTT
CASSKVAGNNQPQHF
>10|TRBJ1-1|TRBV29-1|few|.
TGCAGCGTCCGGGACACTGAAGCTTTCTTT
CSVRDTEAFF
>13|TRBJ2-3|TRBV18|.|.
TGTGCCAGCTACCCGGGGGACACAGATACGCAGTATTTT
CASYPGDTDTQYF
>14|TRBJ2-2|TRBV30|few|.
TGTGCCTGGAGCTCCGGCGACTTCTCCGGGGAGCTGTTTTTT
CAWSSGDFSGELFF
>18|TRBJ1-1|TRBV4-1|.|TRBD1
TGCGCCAGCAGCCAAGAGTGGGGACAGGGGGCGCCGTTCACTGAAGCTTTCTTT
CASSQEWGQGAPFTEAFF
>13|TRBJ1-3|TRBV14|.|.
TGTGCCAGCAGCCTGTCCTCTGGAAACACCATATATTTT
CASSLSSGNTIYF
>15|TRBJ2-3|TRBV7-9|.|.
TGTGCCAGCAGCCCGTCTCCGGGCCACACGGATACGCAGTATTTT
CASSPSPGHTDTQYF
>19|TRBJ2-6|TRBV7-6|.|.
TGTGCCAGCAGCTTAGAACGTGAGGACTTCTACTCTGGGGCCAACGTCCTGACTTTC
CASSLEREDFYSGANVLTF
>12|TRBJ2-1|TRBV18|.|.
TGTGCCAGCTCACCGACCACCAATGAGCAGTTCTTC
CASSPTTNEQFF
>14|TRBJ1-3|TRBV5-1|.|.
TGCGCCAGCTCCTTGGACATCTCTGGAAACACCATATATTTT
CASSLDISGNTIYF
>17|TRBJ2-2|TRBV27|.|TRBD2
TGTGCCAGCAGTTTACAGTTACTAGCGGCTTTGGCCGGGGAGCTGTTTTTT
CASSLQLLAALAGELFF
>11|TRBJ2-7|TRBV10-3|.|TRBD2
TGTGCCATCGCGGGGGAGCACGAGCAGTACTTC
CAIAGEHEQYF
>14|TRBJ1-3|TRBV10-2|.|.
TGCGCCAGCAGTGAGCGGGGGGGAGGAAACACCATATATTTT
CASSERGGGNTIYF
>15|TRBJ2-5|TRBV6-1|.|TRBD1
TGTGCCAGCAGTGAGGGGCAGGGGGCTGGGGAGACCCAGTACTTC
CASSEGQGAGETQYF
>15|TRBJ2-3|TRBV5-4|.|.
TGTGCCAGCAGCTTTGGTGATTATGAGGCAGATACGCAGTATTTT
CASSFGDYEADTQYF
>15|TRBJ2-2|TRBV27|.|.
TGTGCCAGCAGTTTAGGGACGGCGAACACCGGGGAGCTGTTTTTT
CASSLGTANTGELFF
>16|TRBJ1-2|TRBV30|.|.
TGTGCCTGGAGTGTAGGCTCGTGGGGGGGAGGGGATGGCTACACCTTC
CAWSVGSWGGGDGYTF
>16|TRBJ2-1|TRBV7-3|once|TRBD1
TGTGCCAGCAGCCTAATGGGGGCCGGGACAGGGGATGAGCAGTTCTTC
CASSLMGAGTGDEQFF
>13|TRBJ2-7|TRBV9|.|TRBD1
TGTGCCACCAGGACAGGGGCTTTCTACGAGCAGTACTTC
CATRTGAFYEQYF
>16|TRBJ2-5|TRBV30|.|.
TGTGCCTGGAGGGCATTCCGATGGGGCTCCCAAGAGACCCAGTACTTC
CAWRAFRWGSQETQYF
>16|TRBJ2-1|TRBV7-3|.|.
TGTGCCAGCAGCCCATCTGGAGCGAGTGTGTACAATGAGCAGTTCTTC
CASSPSGASVYNEQFF
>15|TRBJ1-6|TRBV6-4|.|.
TGTGCCAGCAGTGACTCGGGGGTTCCTAATTCACCCCTCCACTTT
CASSDSGVPNSPLHF
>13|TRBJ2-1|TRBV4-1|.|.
TGCGCCAGCAGCCAAGGGAAACTAGCAATGCAGTTCTTC
CASSQGKLAMQFF
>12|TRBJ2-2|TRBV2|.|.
TGTGCCAGCGTGTCCAACACCGGGGAGCTGTTTTTT
CASVSNTGELFF
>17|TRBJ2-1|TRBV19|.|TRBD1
TGTGCCAGTAGTCTTGGGACAGGGGGCACCTCCTACAATGAGCAGTTCTTC
CASSLGTGGTSYNEQFF
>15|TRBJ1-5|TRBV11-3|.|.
TGTGCCAGCAGCTCAATCGCCGCTAGCAATCAGCCCCAGCATTTT
CASSSIAASNQPQHF
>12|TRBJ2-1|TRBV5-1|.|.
TGCGCCAGCAGCTTGGCCGGCAATGAGCAGTTCTTC
CASSLAGNEQFF
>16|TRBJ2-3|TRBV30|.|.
TGTGCCTGGAGTGAGGGGTTTATGGAGAACACAGATACGCAGTATTTT
CAWSEGFMENTDTQYF
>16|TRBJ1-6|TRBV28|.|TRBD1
TGTGCCAGCTCCCCCCAGGACAGGGATAGGAATCCACCCCTCCACTTT
CASSPQDRDRNPPLHF
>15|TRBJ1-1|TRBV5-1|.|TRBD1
TGCGCCAGCAGCCTGAACAGGGGCATGAACACTGAAGCTTTCTTT
CASSLNRGMNTEAFF
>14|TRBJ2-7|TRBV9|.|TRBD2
TGTGCCAGCAGCGCCGCTTCGGGGGGATACGAGCAGTACTTC
CASSAASGGYEQYF
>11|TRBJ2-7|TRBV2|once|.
TGTGCCAGCCAGCGGTTATACGAGCAGTACTTC
CASQRLYEQYF
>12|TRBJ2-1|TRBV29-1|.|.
TGCAGCGTTGAGGAGGGAGGCAATGAGCAGTTCTTC
CSVEEGGNEQFF
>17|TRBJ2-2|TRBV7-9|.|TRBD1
TGTGCCAGCAGCTTAGTGGGGGGACAGGGATTGACCGGGGAGCTGTTTTTT
CASSLVGGQGLTGELFF
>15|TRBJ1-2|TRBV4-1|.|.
TGCGCCAGCAGCGATCCGGGACTCAAAAACTATGGCTACACCTTC
CASSDPGLKNYGYTF
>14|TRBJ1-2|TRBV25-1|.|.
TGTGCCAGCAGTGAATATGAGGGATACTATGGCTACACCTTC
CASSEYEGYYGYTF